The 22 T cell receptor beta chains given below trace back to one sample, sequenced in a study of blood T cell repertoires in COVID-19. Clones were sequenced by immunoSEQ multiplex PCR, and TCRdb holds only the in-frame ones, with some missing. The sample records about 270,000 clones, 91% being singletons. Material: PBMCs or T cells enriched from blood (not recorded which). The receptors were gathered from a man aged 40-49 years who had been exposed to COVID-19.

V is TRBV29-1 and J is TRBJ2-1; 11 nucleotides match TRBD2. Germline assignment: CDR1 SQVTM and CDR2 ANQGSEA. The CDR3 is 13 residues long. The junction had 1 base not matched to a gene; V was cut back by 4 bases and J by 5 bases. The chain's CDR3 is CSVGLAGNNEQFF. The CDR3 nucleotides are TGCAGCGTTGGACTAGCGGGGAACAATGAGCAGTTCTTC.

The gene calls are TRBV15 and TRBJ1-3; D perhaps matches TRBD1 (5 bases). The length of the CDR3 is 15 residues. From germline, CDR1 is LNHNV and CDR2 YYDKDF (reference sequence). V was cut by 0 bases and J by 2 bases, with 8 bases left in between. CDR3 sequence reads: CATSRDSGPGNTIYF. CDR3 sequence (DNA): TGTGCCACCAGCAGAGATTCAGGGCCTGGAAACACCATATATTTT.

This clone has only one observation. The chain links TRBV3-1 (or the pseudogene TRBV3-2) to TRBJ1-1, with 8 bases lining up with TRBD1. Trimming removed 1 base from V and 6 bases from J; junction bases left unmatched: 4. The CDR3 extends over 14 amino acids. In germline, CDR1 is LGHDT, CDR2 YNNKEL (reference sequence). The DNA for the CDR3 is TGTGCCAGCAGCCAAGGGACAGGGTTATCTGAAGCTTTCTTT. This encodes CASSQGTGLSEAFF.

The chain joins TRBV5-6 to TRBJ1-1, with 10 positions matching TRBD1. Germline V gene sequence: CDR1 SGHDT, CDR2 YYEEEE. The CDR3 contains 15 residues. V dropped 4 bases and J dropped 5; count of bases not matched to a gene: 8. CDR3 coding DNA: TGTGCCAGCAGCCTAAGACAGGGGGCTTTTACTGAAGCTTTCTTT. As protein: CASSLRQGAFTEAFF.

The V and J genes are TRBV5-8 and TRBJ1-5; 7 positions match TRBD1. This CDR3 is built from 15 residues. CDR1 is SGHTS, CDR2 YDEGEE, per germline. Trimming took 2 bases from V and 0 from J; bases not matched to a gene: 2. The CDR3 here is CASSFGTASNQPQHF. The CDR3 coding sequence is TGTGCCAGCAGCTTCGGGACAGCTAGCAATCAGCCCCAGCATTTT. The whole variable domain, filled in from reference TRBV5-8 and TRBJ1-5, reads EAGVTQSPTHLIKTRGQQATLRCSPISGHTSVYWYQQALGLGLQFLLWYDEGEERNRGNFPPRFSGRQFPNYSSELNVNALELEDSALYLCASSFGTASNQPQHFGDGTRLSIL.

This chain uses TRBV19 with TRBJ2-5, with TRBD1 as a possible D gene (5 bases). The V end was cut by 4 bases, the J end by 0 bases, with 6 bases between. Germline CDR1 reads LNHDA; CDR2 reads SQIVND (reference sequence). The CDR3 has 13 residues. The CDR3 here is CASSKTDQETQYF. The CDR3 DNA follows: TGTGCCAGTAGTAAGACAGACCAAGAGACCCAGTACTTC.

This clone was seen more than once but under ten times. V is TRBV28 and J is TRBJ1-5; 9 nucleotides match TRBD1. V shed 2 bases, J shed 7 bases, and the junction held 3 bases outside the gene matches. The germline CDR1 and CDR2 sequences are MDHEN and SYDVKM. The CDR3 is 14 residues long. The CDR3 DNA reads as TGTGCCAGCAGTTTACTGACAGGGGGACAGCCCCAGCATTTT. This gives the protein CASSLLTGGQPQHF. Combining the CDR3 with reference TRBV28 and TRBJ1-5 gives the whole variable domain DVKVTQSSRYLVKRTGEKVFLECVQDMDHENMFWYRQDPGLGLRLIYFSYDVKMKEKGDIPEGYSVSREKKERFSLILESASTNQTSMYLCASSLLTGGQPQHFGDGTRLSIL.

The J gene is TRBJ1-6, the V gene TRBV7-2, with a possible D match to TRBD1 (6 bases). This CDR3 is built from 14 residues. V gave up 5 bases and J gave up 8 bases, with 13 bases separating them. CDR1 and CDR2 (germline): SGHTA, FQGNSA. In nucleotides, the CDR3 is TGTGCCAGCAGCCCACAGGGTAGAGATTCACCCCTCCACTTT. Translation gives CASSPQGRDSPLHF.

DNA of the CDR3: TGTGCCAGCAGCTTTGTTGAGAGCGGCTACACCTTC. It codes for CASSFVESGYTF. This chain uses TRBV5-5 with TRBJ1-2, with D unresolved. The CDR3 consists of 12 residues. CDR1 and CDR2 from the germline V gene are SGHKS and YYEKEE (reference sequence). V was pared by 2 bases and J by 8 bases, with 10 bases between.

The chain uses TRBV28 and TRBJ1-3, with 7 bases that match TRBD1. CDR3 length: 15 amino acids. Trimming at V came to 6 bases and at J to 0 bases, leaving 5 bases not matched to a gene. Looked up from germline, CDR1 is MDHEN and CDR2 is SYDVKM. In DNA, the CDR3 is TGTGCCAGCAGATCTTGGGACAGCTCTGGAAACACCATATATTTT. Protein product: CASRSWDSSGNTIYF.

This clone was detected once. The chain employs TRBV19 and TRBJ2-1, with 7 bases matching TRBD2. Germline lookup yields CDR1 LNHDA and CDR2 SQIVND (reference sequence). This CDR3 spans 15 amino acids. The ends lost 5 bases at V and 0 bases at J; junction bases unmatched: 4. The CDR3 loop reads CASSVSGPSYNEQFF. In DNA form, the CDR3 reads TGTGCCAGTAGTGTTAGCGGGCCCTCCTACAATGAGCAGTTCTTC.

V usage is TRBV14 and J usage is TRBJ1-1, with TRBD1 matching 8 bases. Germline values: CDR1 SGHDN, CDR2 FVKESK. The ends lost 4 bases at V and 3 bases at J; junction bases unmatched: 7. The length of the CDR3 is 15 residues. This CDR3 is CASSPRQGWHTEAFF. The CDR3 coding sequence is TGTGCCAGCAGCCCACGACAGGGGTGGCACACTGAAGCTTTCTTT.

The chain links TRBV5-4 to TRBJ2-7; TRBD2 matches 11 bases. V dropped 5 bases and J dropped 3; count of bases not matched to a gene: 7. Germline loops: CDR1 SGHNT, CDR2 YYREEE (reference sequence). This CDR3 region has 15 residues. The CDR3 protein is CASSSGTSGNYEQYF. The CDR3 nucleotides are TGTGCCAGCAGTTCCGGGACTAGCGGAAACTACGAGCAGTACTTC.

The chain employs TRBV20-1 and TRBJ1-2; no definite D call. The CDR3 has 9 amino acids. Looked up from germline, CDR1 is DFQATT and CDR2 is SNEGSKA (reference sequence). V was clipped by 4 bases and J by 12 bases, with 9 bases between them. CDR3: CSAKERDTF. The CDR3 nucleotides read TGCAGTGCTAAAGAGCGGGACACCTTC.

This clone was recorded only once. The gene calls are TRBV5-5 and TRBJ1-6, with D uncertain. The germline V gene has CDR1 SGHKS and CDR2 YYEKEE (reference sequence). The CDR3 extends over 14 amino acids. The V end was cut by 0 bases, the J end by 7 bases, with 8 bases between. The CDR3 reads CASSLGSGNSPLHF. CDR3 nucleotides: TGTGCCAGCAGCTTGGGGAGTGGGAATTCACCCCTCCACTTT.

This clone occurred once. This chain's CDR3 is CSVSNRGHSTEAFF. The CDR3 region has the DNA TGCAGCGTATCAAACAGGGGGCATAGCACTGAAGCTTTCTTT. V usage is TRBV29-1 and J usage is TRBJ1-1, with 9 bases aligning to TRBD1. There are 14 residues in the CDR3. Germline values: CDR1 SQVTM, CDR2 ANQGSEA. J gave up 4 bases and V 6 bases, and 9 bases lay outside the gene matches.

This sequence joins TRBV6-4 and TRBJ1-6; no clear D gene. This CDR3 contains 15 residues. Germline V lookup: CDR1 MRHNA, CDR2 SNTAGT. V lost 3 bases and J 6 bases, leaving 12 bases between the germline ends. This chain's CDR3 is CASSETQRLNSPLHF. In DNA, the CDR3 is TGTGCCAGCAGTGAAACGCAACGACTTAATTCACCCCTCCACTTT.

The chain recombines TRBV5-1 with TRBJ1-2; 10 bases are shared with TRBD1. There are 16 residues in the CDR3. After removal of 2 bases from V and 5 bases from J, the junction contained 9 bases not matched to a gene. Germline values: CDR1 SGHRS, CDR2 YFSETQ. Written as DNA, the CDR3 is TGCGCCAGCAGCTTTCATTCTCGACAGGGGGCATATGGCTACACCTTC. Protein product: CASSFHSRQGAYGYTF.

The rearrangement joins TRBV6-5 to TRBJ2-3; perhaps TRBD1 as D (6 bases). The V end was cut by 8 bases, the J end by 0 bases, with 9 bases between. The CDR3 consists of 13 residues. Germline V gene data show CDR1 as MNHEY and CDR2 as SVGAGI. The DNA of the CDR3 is TGTGCCAGCCGACAGGAGAGCACAGATACGCAGTATTTT. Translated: CASRQESTDTQYF.

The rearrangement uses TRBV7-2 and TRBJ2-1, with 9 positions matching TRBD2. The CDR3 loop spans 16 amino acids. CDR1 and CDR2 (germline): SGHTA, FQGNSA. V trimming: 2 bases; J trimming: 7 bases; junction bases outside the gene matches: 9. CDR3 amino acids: CASSLYRSGSGNEQFF. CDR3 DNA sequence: TGTGCCAGCAGCTTATATCGTAGCGGGAGTGGTAATGAGCAGTTCTTC.

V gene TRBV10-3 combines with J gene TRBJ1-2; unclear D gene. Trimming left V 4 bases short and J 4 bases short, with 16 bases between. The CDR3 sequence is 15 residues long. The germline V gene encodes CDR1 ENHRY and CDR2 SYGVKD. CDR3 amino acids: CAISGAIGSGYGYTF. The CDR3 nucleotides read TGTGCCATCAGTGGGGCAATAGGAAGTGGCTATGGCTACACCTTC.

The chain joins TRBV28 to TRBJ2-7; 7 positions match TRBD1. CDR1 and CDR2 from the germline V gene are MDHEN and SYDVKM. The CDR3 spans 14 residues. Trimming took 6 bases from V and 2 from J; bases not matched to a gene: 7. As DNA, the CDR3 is TGTGCCAGCAGCCCCACCGGGACAGCCTACGAGCAGTACTTC. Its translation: CASSPTGTAYEQYF.